This T cell receptor beta chain was retrieved from a study of blood T cell repertoires in COVID-19 (dated by TCRdb to the early 2020s). In the study overall: Samples from collaborators originated in the United States, Italy and Spain and spanned both the acute and convalescent phases of COVID-19. Sample metadata almost always included a de-identified subject ID, COVID-19 status, age in years and sex. The dataset comprised deeply sampled blood TCRbeta repertoires from subjects exposed to, actively infected with, or recovered from COVID-19. A freely available public database, intended as a resource for researchers studying the immune response to SARS-CoV-2, is where the repertoires were released. The prospective study material was composed of cDNA or gDNA derived from T cells, B-cell-depleted T cells, or PBMCs. Samples were obtained from the ongoing ImmuneRACE study (first 160 participants) and from roughly 1,300 subjects provided by 6 global collaborators. HLA class I and class II types, where available, came from metadata supplied by the sample provider rather than from assay-based typing. On the study overall, not on this receptor specifically: How much clinical and demographic metadata was included differed by source and by participant, and the metadata was provided uncurated.

Based on the germline V gene, the CDR1 and CDR2 sequences are SNHLY and FYNNEI. V gives up 1 base and J gives up 5 bases, and the segment between their germline ends measures 7 bases. Spanning cysteine to phenylalanine, the CDR3 consists of 13 amino acids. The sequence is cut down to CDR3 DNA, 39 bases in frame from base 1. TCRbeta CDR3 regions were amplified from genomic DNA using the immunoSEQ Assay, a bias-controlled multiplex PCR. The study's own analysis went as follows. The number of nucleated cells in each sample was estimated by amplification of reference gene primers within the assay. Sequence reads were collapsed and filtered to measure the absolute abundance of every unique TCRbeta CDR3 rearrangement. For each sample, productive Simpson clonality was calculated by taking the square root of Simpson's diversity index across productive rearrangements. TCRdb took this table from immuneACCESS and kept in-frame rearrangements with V and J called. Such tables lack part of the clones; where checked against another copy, unresolved V genes explain under half of the gap, and the rest is unexplained. The DNA was the basis for D and trimming; V, J and clone size are from that table. Here the sample has about 100,000 clones; almost 80% occur a single time. The ten top clones hold roughly a third of the sample.

Whole blood was collected in K2EDTA tubes by collaborating institutions according to the institutions' own protocols. For TCRbeta analysis, collaborators shipped samples in one of three forms: frozen whole blood, isolated PBMCs, or DNA extracted from either of those sample types. Of note for this clone: Its specific antigen is unknown. No much larger clone is present one base from it, and per-base qualities are unavailable.

The origin of this receptor is a man aged 65 to 85 with active or convalescent COVID-19. This chain is built from TRBV2 and TRBJ2-3; no D gene call is confident. Sequenced material: peripheral blood. The DNA sequence is given as TGTGCCAGCAGTGAAGATACGCGAGATACGCAGTATTTT. Its amino acids are CASSEDTRDTQYF.